The rows below give T cell receptor beta chains drawn from one sample of a study of beta chain features in type 1 diabetes. Sequencing used immunoSEQ multiplex PCR; TCRdb keeps in-frame clones, though not all of them. The sample records around 140,000 clones, 9% being singletons. The specimen sequenced was central memory CD4+ T cells from blood. The source is a man aged 25 to 45 with type 1 diabetes. The CDR3 runs from the conserved cysteine through the conserved F or W. The order of the fields is J gene, CDR3 length, clone size, V gene, D gene, CDR3 protein, CDR3 DNA. A D gene is named only where the DNA matches it firmly. Clone size appears in some rows only: once, few, many, or a class for an expanded clone.

TRBJ1-3 16 . TRBV18 . CASSPSTGPSGNTIYF TGTGCCAGCTCACCGAGTACAGGGCCTTCTGGAAACACCATATATTTT
TRBJ1-2 15 . TRBV14 . CASSKSGRASYGYTF TGTGCCAGCAGCAAGTCGGGCAGGGCCAGCTATGGCTACACCTTC
TRBJ2-7 14 few TRBV5-1 . CASSLGQENNEQYF TGCGCCAGCAGCTTGGGACAGGAGAACAACGAGCAGTACTTC
TRBJ1-2 14 . TRBV29-1 . CSVEASRGASGYTF TGCAGCGTTGAAGCTTCACGGGGGGCTAGTGGCTACACCTTC
TRBJ2-5 16 . TRBV9 . CASSPRQGGGQETQYF TGTGCCAGCAGCCCCCGACAGGGAGGTGGACAAGAGACCCAGTACTTC
TRBJ1-2 12 few TRBV2 TRBD1 CGTGGTAPGYTF TGCGGGACAGGGGGGACGGCTCCTGGCTACACCTTC
TRBJ1-2 13 few TRBV14 . CASSPGRFYGYTF TGTGCCAGCTCGCCAGGGCGATTTTATGGCTACACCTTC
TRBJ1-3 12 . TRBV12-5 . CASGTTGNTIYF TGTGCTAGTGGCACGACAGGAAACACCATATATTTT
TRBJ1-2 14 . TRBV6-5 TRBD1 CASRPGTGGYGYTF TGTGCCAGCAGACCCGGGACAGGCGGCTATGGCTACACCTTC
TRBJ2-1 15 few TRBV28 TRBD2 CASTERGVSYNEQFF TGTGCCAGCACCGAGCGGGGGGTTTCCTACAATGAGCAGTTCTTC
TRBJ2-2 12 . TRBV15 . CATSKAVGELFF TGTGCCACCAGCAAGGCGGTCGGGGAGCTGTTTTTT
TRBJ1-6 12 few TRBV7-8 TRBD1 CASSTGASPLHF TGTGCCAGCAGCACAGGGGCCTCACCCCTCCACTTT
TRBJ1-1 14 few TRBV2 . CASSIESGDTEAFF TGTGCCAGCAGTATTGAATCGGGAGACACTGAAGCTTTCTTT
TRBJ2-3 15 few TRBV5-1 TRBD2 CASSWPGGNTDTQYF TGCGCCAGCAGCTGGCCGGGGGGTAACACAGATACGCAGTATTTT
TRBJ2-1 11 . TRBV29-1 . CSVVHTNEQFF TGCAGCGTGGTCCACACCAATGAGCAGTTCTTC
TRBJ2-3 12 . TRBV9 TRBD1 CASSSGQETQYF TGTGCCAGCAGCTCCGGACAGGAGACGCAGTATTTT
TRBJ2-1 15 . TRBV28 TRBD1 CASSLSSTGDNEQFF TGTGCCAGCAGTTTGTCTAGCACAGGGGACAATGAGCAGTTCTTC
TRBJ2-1 11 . TRBV13 . CASSSFNEQFF TGTGCCAGCAGCTCTTTTAATGAGCAGTTCTTC
TRBJ1-2 15 . TRBV6-6 TRBD1 CASRRRTGGDYGYTF TGTGCCAGCAGACGACGGACAGGGGGAGACTATGGCTACACCTTC
TRBJ2-5 16 . TRBV11-2 . CASSLLRGPPRETQYF TGTGCCAGCAGCTTACTCCGAGGGCCTCCCCGAGAGACCCAGTACTTC
TRBJ1-2 14 . TRBV6-5 . CASSRGREGYGYTF TGTGCCAGCAGTCGCGGACGGGAAGGCTATGGCTACACCTTC
TRBJ2-7 15 few TRBV27 TRBD1 CASSTRQGGVYEQYF TGTGCCAGCAGTACTAGACAGGGGGGTGTATACGAGCAGTACTTC
TRBJ1-1 13 . TRBV29-1 . CSALGQPNTEAFF TGCAGCGCCTTGGGACAACCGAACACTGAAGCTTTCTTT
TRBJ1-4 18 few TRBV4-2 . CASSQDLSRPGGNEKLFF TGTGCCAGCAGCCAAGATCTCTCGAGGCCGGGGGGGAATGAAAAACTGTTTTTT
TRBJ1-1 15 . TRBV19 . CASTRTGGSSTEAFF TGTGCCAGTACACGAACGGGGGGGAGTTCCACTGAAGCTTTCTTT
TRBJ1-2 14 few TRBV11-2 . CASSSHVDGEGYTF TGTGCCAGCAGCTCTCACGTCGACGGGGAGGGCTACACCTTC
TRBJ2-3 15 . TRBV7-9 TRBD1 CASSMTGAVTDTQYF TGTGCCAGCAGCATGACAGGGGCTGTCACAGATACGCAGTATTTT
TRBJ1-2 14 few TRBV6-5 . CASTQSGGNYGYTF TGTGCCAGCACCCAAAGCGGGGGCAACTATGGCTACACCTTC
TRBJ2-5 13 few TRBV7-3 TRBD2 CASGRGNQETQYF TGTGCCAGCGGGCGGGGGAACCAAGAGACCCAGTACTTC
TRBJ2-3 15 few TRBV19 . CASSGGSSPPFVQYF TGTGCCAGTAGTGGGGGCTCCAGTCCCCCTTTTGTGCAGTATTTT
TRBJ2-5 18 . TRBV4-2 TRBD2 CASSQGTSGSSSGETQYF TGTGCCAGCAGCCAAGGGACTAGCGGGTCATCCTCCGGAGAGACCCAGTACTTC
TRBJ1-5 14 . TRBV25-1 . CASSENRDGQPQHF TGTGCCAGCAGTGAGAACAGGGACGGTCAGCCCCAGCATTTT
TRBJ2-1 12 . TRBV5-1 TRBD2 CASSYPGGARFF TGCGCCAGCAGCTATCCCGGGGGGGCGAGGTTCTTC
TRBJ1-5 12 . TRBV19 . CASSIANREKHF TGTGCCAGTAGTATAGCCAACAGGGAGAAGCATTTT
TRBJ2-1 13 few TRBV6-5 . CASRTDTYNEQFF TGTGCCAGCAGAACTGACACATACAATGAGCAGTTCTTC
TRBJ1-4 10 . TRBV20-1 . CSELFPKLFF TGCAGTGAACTTTTCCCAAAACTGTTTTTT
TRBJ1-2 17 few TRBV7-2 TRBD1 CASSLVTGVRGGYGYTF TGTGCCAGCAGCTTAGTGACAGGGGTACGGGGCGGCTATGGCTACACCTTC
TRBJ2-3 14 few TRBV27 . CASRIGQWPDTQYF TGTGCCAGCAGAATCGGACAGTGGCCAGATACGCAGTATTTT
TRBJ2-7 14 . TRBV15 TRBD1 CATRLGQGAGEQYF TGTGCCACCAGATTGGGACAGGGGGCCGGGGAGCAGTACTTC
TRBJ2-3 13 . TRBV2 TRBD2 CASVGTGGDTQYF TGTGCCAGCGTCGGAACGGGAGGAGATACGCAGTATTTT
TRBJ2-7 15 few TRBV18 TRBD1 CASSPPGQGIGEQYF TGTGCCAGCTCACCGCCGGGACAGGGGATCGGCGAGCAGTACTTC
TRBJ1-2 12 . TRBV30 TRBD1 CAWNPGGFGYTF TGTGCCTGGAATCCAGGGGGCTTTGGCTACACCTTC
TRBJ1-5 15 once TRBV7-9 . CASSHDPPGDQPQHF TGTGCCAGCAGCCATGACCCCCCAGGGGATCAGCCCCAGCATTTT
TRBJ1-1 15 . TRBV5-1 . CASNREQGGYTEAFF TGCGCCAGCAATAGGGAGCAAGGGGGTTACACTGAAGCTTTCTTT
TRBJ2-7 13 . TRBV6-5 TRBD2 CASSYGLAGVWYF TGTGCCAGCAGTTACGGACTAGCGGGCGTGTGGTACTTC
TRBJ1-5 15 few TRBV4-3 TRBD1 CASSQQTGDNQPQHF TGCGCCAGCAGCCAACAGACAGGGGACAATCAGCCCCAGCATTTT
TRBJ2-7 14 . TRBV28 TRBD2 CASSFSGGRYEQYF TGTGCCAGCAGTTTTAGCGGGGGCCGCTACGAGCAGTACTTC
TRBJ1-5 12 . TRBV27 . CASSREGQPQHF TGTGCCAGCAGTCGAGAGGGACAGCCCCAGCATTTT